This TCR beta chain was identified during a study of CD8+ T cells in alopecia areata. Reverse transcribed after extraction, RNA yielded cDNA as the sequencing template. TCRdb's table, derived via immunoSEQ multiplex PCR, lists solely in-frame clones and lacks some. Of about 200,000 clones listed, 64% are singletons. The CDR3 has 13 residues. Germline CDR1 is LNHDA and CDR2 is SQIVND (reference sequence). Trimming stripped 0 bases from V and 7 bases from J, with 10 bases between. Treatment defined: oral pan-JAK inhibitor, 5-10 mg twice daily. The J gene is TRBJ2-7, the V gene TRBV19; the D is unclear. This specimen was CD4+ T cells sorted from blood, taken at week 4, from a patient treated with tofacitinib. This clonotype was obtained from a human donor with alopecia areata. CDR3 bases: TGTGCCAGTAGTATAGACCTCATGGGGGAGCAGTACTTC. Its protein is CASSIDLMGEQYF.